Listed below are T cell receptor beta chains from one sample, sequenced in a study of cytomegalovirus exposure and HLA in healthy donors. The protocol was immunoSEQ multiplex PCR, while the TCRdb copy is restricted to in-frame clones and leaves out a portion. The sample includes approximately 120,000 clones, over 60% of them seen just once. Input material: PBMCs. These receptors came from a man in his forties in good health and CMV-seropositive. CDR3s include the opening cysteine and the closing phenylalanine or tryptophan. The D gene is left open where the match is weak. Not all rows give a size; the values are once, few, many and, for expanded clones, a class.

v_gene: TRBV11-2
j_gene: TRBJ2-5
d_gene: TRBD2
abundance: NA
CDR3nt: TGTGCCAGCAGCCTGCCTAGTGCGGGGGGGCCTAATACCCAGTACTTC
CDR3aa: CASSLPSAGGPNTQYF

v_gene: TRBV7-9
j_gene: TRBJ2-3
d_gene: NA
abundance: once
CDR3nt: TGTTCCAGCAGCTTAACTGAGACACTCACAGATACGCAGTATTTT
CDR3aa: CSSSLTETLTDTQYF

v_gene: TRBV5-1
j_gene: TRBJ1-1
d_gene: NA
abundance: NA
CDR3nt: TGCGCCAGCAGCTTGTTGGGGGGAGAGACTGAAGCTTTCTTT
CDR3aa: CASSLLGGETEAFF

v_gene: TRBV5-4
j_gene: TRBJ2-3
d_gene: TRBD2
abundance: NA
CDR3nt: TGTGCCAGCAGCTTAGGACTAGCGGGGGCTCGCACAGATACGCAGTATTTT
CDR3aa: CASSLGLAGARTDTQYF

v_gene: TRBV2
j_gene: TRBJ2-3
d_gene: TRBD2
abundance: NA
CDR3nt: TGTGCCAGCAAGGGACTAGCGGGGTTCCGCACAGATACGCAGTATTTT
CDR3aa: CASKGLAGFRTDTQYF

v_gene: TRBV6-5
j_gene: TRBJ2-2
d_gene: NA
abundance: NA
CDR3nt: TGTGCCAGCAGGGCGGAATCGAACACCGGGGAGCTGTTTTTT
CDR3aa: CASRAESNTGELFF

v_gene: TRBV7-2
j_gene: TRBJ1-6
d_gene: NA
abundance: NA
CDR3nt: TGTGCCAGCAGCCAAGGCGGACAGAGTAATTCACCCCTCCACTTT
CDR3aa: CASSQGGQSNSPLHF

v_gene: TRBV4-2
j_gene: TRBJ1-2
d_gene: NA
abundance: NA
CDR3nt: TGTGCCAGCAGCTCCAACAGGTTTGGCAATGGCTACACCTTC
CDR3aa: CASSSNRFGNGYTF

v_gene: TRBV7-2
j_gene: TRBJ2-2
d_gene: TRBD1
abundance: NA
CDR3nt: TGTGCCAGCGGTAGACAGGGGGACACCGGGGAGCTGTTTTTT
CDR3aa: CASGRQGDTGELFF

v_gene: TRBV7-9
j_gene: TRBJ2-2
d_gene: NA
abundance: once
CDR3nt: TGTGCCAGCAGCCGTTCTACTAGTTACGCCGGGGAGCTGTTTTTT
CDR3aa: CASSRSTSYAGELFF

v_gene: TRBV6-5
j_gene: TRBJ1-5
d_gene: NA
abundance: NA
CDR3nt: TGTGCCAGCCGGAGGCTGGGCCAGCCCCAGCATTTT
CDR3aa: CASRRLGQPQHF

v_gene: TRBV6-4
j_gene: TRBJ2-1
d_gene: TRBD2
abundance: few
CDR3nt: TGTGCCAGCAGTGGGGGGGGCTCCTACAATGAGCAGTTCTTC
CDR3aa: CASSGGGSYNEQFF

v_gene: TRBV11-3
j_gene: TRBJ1-3
d_gene: NA
abundance: NA
CDR3nt: TGTGCCAGCAGCTTATCTCAGGGAACTGGAAACACCATATATTTT
CDR3aa: CASSLSQGTGNTIYF

v_gene: TRBV7-2
j_gene: TRBJ1-2
d_gene: NA
abundance: NA
CDR3nt: TGTGCCAGCAGCCCGAGGACATCCGAATCGTCTTGGGGCTACACCTTC
CDR3aa: CASSPRTSESSWGYTF

v_gene: TRBV28
j_gene: TRBJ2-3
d_gene: NA
abundance: NA
CDR3nt: TGTGCCAGCAGCCTAGGAAGCACAGATACGCAGTATTTT
CDR3aa: CASSLGSTDTQYF

v_gene: TRBV7-3
j_gene: TRBJ1-3
d_gene: TRBD1
abundance: few
CDR3nt: TGTGCCAGCAGCACCCGGGACAGGGTTTTCTGGCCTGGAAACACCATATATTTT
CDR3aa: CASSTRDRVFWPGNTIYF

v_gene: TRBV7-6
j_gene: TRBJ2-7
d_gene: TRBD1
abundance: NA
CDR3nt: TGTGCCAGCAGCGTACGACAGGGGGCCTACGAGCAGTACTTC
CDR3aa: CASSVRQGAYEQYF

v_gene: TRBV6-5
j_gene: TRBJ1-2
d_gene: NA
abundance: NA
CDR3nt: TGTGCCAGCTCAGTGGGCGACTATGGCTACACCTTC
CDR3aa: CASSVGDYGYTF

v_gene: TRBV7-2
j_gene: TRBJ2-4
d_gene: TRBD1
abundance: once
CDR3nt: TGTGCCAGCAGCTTTACAGGGGCTGGTTGGGCCAAAAACATTCAGTACTTC
CDR3aa: CASSFTGAGWAKNIQYF

v_gene: TRBV7-2
j_gene: TRBJ1-2
d_gene: NA
abundance: NA
CDR3nt: TGTGCCAGCAGCTTTCCCCGAAGCCGGGACACCACTAACTATGGCTACACCTTC
CDR3aa: CASSFPRSRDTTNYGYTF

v_gene: TRBV19
j_gene: TRBJ2-7
d_gene: NA
abundance: NA
CDR3nt: TGTGCCAGTAGTATAGTGGGGCAGGGCCAAAGCGAGCAGTACTTC
CDR3aa: CASSIVGQGQSEQYF

v_gene: TRBV14
j_gene: TRBJ2-2
d_gene: TRBD1
abundance: NA
CDR3nt: TGTGCCAGCAGCCAAGTCGGCAGGGGGCGGCGGATCGGGGAGCTGTTTTTT
CDR3aa: CASSQVGRGRRIGELFF

v_gene: TRBV4-1
j_gene: TRBJ1-2
d_gene: NA
abundance: NA
CDR3nt: TGCGCCAGCAGCCAAGCTACAGGAAACTATGGCTACACCTTC
CDR3aa: CASSQATGNYGYTF

v_gene: TRBV7-9
j_gene: TRBJ1-1
d_gene: NA
abundance: NA
CDR3nt: TGTTCCAGCAGCTCCCCAACAGGGTTGAACACTGAAGCTTTCTTT
CDR3aa: CSSSSPTGLNTEAFF

v_gene: TRBV15
j_gene: TRBJ2-5
d_gene: NA
abundance: NA
CDR3nt: TGTGCCACCAGCCTCCGTGAGACCCAGTACTTC
CDR3aa: CATSLRETQYF

v_gene: TRBV28
j_gene: TRBJ1-1
d_gene: NA
abundance: NA
CDR3nt: TGTGCCCGGGGGAACGCTGAAGCTTTCTTT
CDR3aa: CARGNAEAFF